Each of the 24 T cell receptor beta chains below was sequenced from the same sample in a study of human T cells and chemical hapten exposure. Each CDR3 protein gets one entry after TCRdb re-called the RACE reads with MiXCR. The sample includes about 58,000 distinct CDR3 sequences, around 12% of them seen just once. Time point given: patch test 3, about 24 weeks after DPC sensitization. Treatment described: therapeutic diphenylcyclopropenone sensitization with weekly scalp DPC. The sequencing here drew on whole blood, taken in connection with sensitization to the hapten diphenylcyclopropenone (DPC). The receptors were gathered from a man under 40 with alopecia areata. Some clones in this sample may be carry-over from other donors' samples.

The table lists this clonotype with many counts. The rearrangement links TRBV4-1 to TRBJ1-5; 9 bases match TRBD1. V lost 6 bases, J lost 5 bases, and 11 bases stayed unmatched. There are 16 residues in the CDR3. In germline, CDR1 is MGHRA, CDR2 YSYEKL. Written as DNA, the CDR3 is TGCGCCAGCAGTCCGAGGACAGGGGAAGCTTATCAGCCCCAGCATTTT. Its protein is CASSPRTGEAYQPQHF.

This clonotype was counted at least ten times. The junction does not match germline at one end; this may be a read error. This sequence joins TRBV5-5 and TRBJ1-1; D unresolved. The germline CDR1 and CDR2 sequences are SGHKS and YYEKEE (reference sequence). This CDR3 region has 11 residues. CDR3 residues: CASSRDVRILF. The CDR3 nucleotides are TGTGCCAGCAGTCGAGATGTCCGAATCCTCTTT.

The table lists this clonotype with many counts. The CDR3 DNA reads TGTGCCAGCAGTTTAGAACAGGGTACTAATGAAAAACTGTTTTTT. This sequence encodes CASSLEQGTNEKLFF. V usage is TRBV27 and J usage is TRBJ1-4; the D gene is possibly TRBD1 (6 bases). The CDR3 is 15 amino acids. The V and J ends lost 2 bases and 2 bases respectively, with 9 bases between them. Germline CDR1 and CDR2: MNHEY and SMNVEV (reference sequence).

V usage is TRBV4-2 and J usage is TRBJ2-7, with TRBD2 matching over 9 bases. The junction had 12 bases not matched to a gene; V was cut back by 4 bases and J by 5 bases. Germline V gives CDR1 LGHNA, CDR2 YNFKEQ. The CDR3 totals 16 residues. The CDR3 protein is CASSPTEGVAGDEQYF. CDR3 sequence (DNA): TGTGCCAGCAGCCCAACGGAGGGAGTAGCGGGGGACGAGCAGTACTTC.

V gene TRBV10-3 combines with J gene TRBJ2-7; D uncertain. The germline V gene encodes CDR1 ENHRY and CDR2 SYGVKD. This CDR3 is 14 amino acids long. V lost 3 bases to trimming and J lost 0 bases, with 9 bases between them. CDR3 nucleotides: TGTGCCATCAGTGAAATCCAGAGCTCCTACGAGCAGTACTTC. This sequence encodes CAISEIQSSYEQYF.

Only a few counts were recorded for this clonotype. This sequence joins TRBV29-1 and TRBJ1-4; 7 bases are a match to TRBD1. There are 12 residues in the CDR3. CDR1 is SQVTM, CDR2 ANQGSEA, per germline. Germline trimming cut 4 bases from V and 6 bases from J; bases unmatched to any gene: 2. This CDR3 reads CSVGTGDEKLFF. The CDR3 DNA follows: TGCAGCGTTGGGACAGGAGATGAAAAACTGTTTTTT. The variable domain in full, with the rest retrieved from reference TRBV29-1 and TRBJ1-4, is SAVISQKPSRDICQRGTSLTIQCQVDSQVTMMFWYRQQPGQSLTLIATANQGSEATYESGFVIDKFPISRPNLTFSTLTVSNMSPEDSSIYLCSVGTGDEKLFFGSGTQLSVL.

The chain employs TRBV18 and TRBJ2-7, with D possibly called TRBD1 or TRBD2 (5 bases each). The V end lost 0 bases, the J end lost 5 bases, and 8 bases lay between the germline ends. The germline V gene encodes CDR1 KGHSH and CDR2 LQKENI. This CDR3 has 13 amino acids. The CDR3 nucleotides are TGTGCCAGCTCACCACCGATGGGGGACGAGCAGTACTTC. It encodes CASSPPMGDEQYF.

This clonotype was seen many times. The genes are TRBV7-3 and TRBJ2-7; D is unclear. Germline V gene data show CDR1 as SGHTA and CDR2 as FQGTGA. Trimming took off 3 bases at V and 5 bases at J, with 11 bases between the two ends. This CDR3 is built from 13 residues. The CDR3 sequence is CASSLKSGNEQYF. The CDR3 DNA follows: TGTGCCAGCAGCTTGAAATCAGGCAACGAGCAGTACTTC.

V usage is TRBV29-1 and J usage is TRBJ1-3; D might be TRBD1 (6 bases). V was trimmed by 2 bases and J by 1 base, leaving 6 bases between them. CDR3 size: 13 residues. Germline assignment: CDR1 SQVTM and CDR2 ANQGSEA. The CDR3 bases are TGCAGCGTTGAAACAGGGTCTGGAAACACCATATATTTT. Its protein product is CSVETGSGNTIYF.

At least ten counts were recorded for this clonotype. The J gene is TRBJ2-4, the V gene TRBV7-9; perhaps TRBD1 as D (7 bases). Germline V lookup: CDR1 SEHNR, CDR2 FQNEAQ (reference sequence). The CDR3 contains 19 residues. The V gene lost 5 bases and the J gene lost 1 base, with 24 bases spanning the gap. In nucleotides, the CDR3 is TGTGCCAGCAGCCTCGTAGTAGACCTGACAGGGAGGGCCAAAAACATTCAGTACTTC. It translates to CASSLVVDLTGRAKNIQYF.

Only a few counts were recorded for this clonotype. V gene TRBV20-1 combines with J gene TRBJ1-4; D ambiguous. The germline V gene encodes CDR1 DFQATT and CDR2 SNEGSKA (reference sequence). This CDR3 spans 16 amino acids. The V gene lost 3 bases and the J gene lost 0 bases, with 14 bases spanning the gap. The CDR3 loop reads CSARGDDGATNEKLFF. The CDR3 region has the DNA TGCAGTGCTAGGGGTGACGACGGAGCAACTAATGAAAAACTGTTTTTT.

This clonotype was observed a handful of times. The chain recombines TRBV4-3 with TRBJ2-1; 12 bases match TRBD2. CDR3 size: 15 residues. The junction had 6 bases not matched to a gene; V was cut back by 0 bases and J by 12 bases. Germline CDR1 and CDR2: LGHNA and YSLEER. The CDR3 sequence: CASSQDRLAGARQFF. CDR3 nucleotides: TGCGCCAGCAGCCAAGATAGACTAGCGGGGGCGCGGCAGTTCTTC.

CDR3 DNA sequence: TGTGCCAGCAGCTCCGACAGGGTCAATCAGCCCCAGCATTTT. It codes for CASSSDRVNQPQHF. The rearrangement links TRBV12-3 or TRBV12-4 to TRBJ1-5; 7 bases agree with TRBD1. The V segment lost 6 bases and the J segment 3 bases; nucleotides outside the gene matches: 5. The CDR3 extends over 14 amino acids.

The rearrangement joins TRBV12-3 or TRBV12-4 to TRBJ1-1; D is uncertain. The V end lost 2 bases, the J end lost 4 bases, and 2 bases lay between the germline ends. This CDR3 is built from 11 residues. The CDR3 spells CASSLFTEAFF. CDR3 bases: TGTGCCAGCAGTTTATTCACTGAAGCTTTCTTT.

This rearrangement joins TRBV20-1 to TRBJ1-1; D not resolved. Trimming removed 6 bases from V and 0 bases from J, with 14 bases in between. Germline CDR1 is DFQATT and CDR2 is SNEGSKA (reference sequence). This CDR3 spans 14 amino acids. This chain's CDR3 is CSARVRALNTEAFF. The CDR3 DNA follows: TGCAGTGCGCGGGTTAGGGCCCTGAACACTGAAGCTTTCTTT.

This clonotype occurred many times. V and J are TRBV5-1 and TRBJ2-3, with TRBD2 as a possible D gene (6 bases). CDR1 and CDR2 from the germline V gene are SGHRS and YFSETQ. CDR3 length: 15 amino acids. V gave up 0 bases and J gave up 2 bases, with 10 bases separating them. CDR3 in DNA: TGCGCCAGCAGCTTGGGACTAGGGACCACAGATACGCAGTATTTT. Amino acids: CASSLGLGTTDTQYF. Together with reference TRBV5-1 and TRBJ2-3, the CDR3 gives the full variable domain: KAGVTQTPRYLIKTRGQQVTLSCSPISGHRSVSWYQQTPGQGLQFLFEYFSETQRNKGNFPGRFSGRQFSNSRSEMNVSTLELGDSALYLCASSLGLGTTDTQYFGPGTRLTVL.

The chain couples TRBV2 to TRBJ2-3; 11 positions match TRBD2. From germline, CDR1 is SNHLY and CDR2 FYNNEI. The J segment lost 2 bases and the V segment lost 7 bases, leaving 5 bases of the junction unmatched. The CDR3 length is 15 residues. DNA for the CDR3: TGTGCCAGCATGTTACTAGCGGGGGTCACAGATACGCAGTATTTT. Its protein product is CASMLLAGVTDTQYF. The complete variable domain, with remaining parts taken from reference TRBV2 and TRBJ2-3, reads EPEVTQTPSHQVTQMGQEVILRCVPISNHLYFYWYRQILGQKVEFLVSFYNNEISEKSEIFDDQFSVERPDGSNFTLKIRSTKLEDSAMYFCASMLLAGVTDTQYFGPGTRLTVL.

This clonotype was observed at least ten times. CDR3 protein: CASSWTYTEAFF. DNA for the CDR3: TGTGCCAGCAGCTGGACGTACACTGAAGCTTTCTTT. The chain couples TRBV5-6 to TRBJ1-1; D ambiguous. The CDR3 loop spans 12 amino acids. Germline CDR1 and CDR2: SGHDT and YYEEEE. Trimming left V 3 bases short and J 3 bases short, with 6 bases between.

This chain links TRBV3-1 with TRBJ2-6; 7 bases fit TRBD1. Germline CDR1 and CDR2: LGHDT and YNNKEL (reference sequence). After removal of 4 bases from V and 4 bases from J, the junction contained 10 bases not matched to a gene. The CDR3 covers 17 residues. The CDR3 loop reads CASSLGTAMRGANVLTF. CDR3 bases: TGTGCCAGCAGCCTAGGGACAGCCATGCGGGGGGCCAACGTCCTGACTTTC.

This chain uses TRBV6-5 with TRBJ1-4; D is uncertain. V was trimmed by 0 bases and J by 6 bases, leaving 14 bases between them. Germline V gene data show CDR1 as MNHEY and CDR2 as SVGAGI. The CDR3 spans 16 residues. As DNA, the CDR3 is TGTGCCAGCAGTTACTCGATAGCTTCGGTAGATGAAAAACTGTTTTTT. It specifies CASSYSIASVDEKLFF.

Concerning this clonotype: Since a much larger clone is just one base distant, this may be a read error. J is TRBJ1-2 and V is TRBV20-1; no clear D gene. Germline assignment: CDR1 DFQATT and CDR2 SNEGSKA (reference sequence). The CDR3 has 14 amino acids. The CDR3 region has the DNA TGCAGTACTAGAGATCCGCAGTCTAACTATGGCTACACCTTC. Protein product: CSTRDPQSNYGYTF.

Points on this clonotype: A much larger clone lies a single base off, so this may be a read error. This chain joins TRBV20-1 and TRBJ1-4, with unresolved D. V was shortened by 2 bases and J by 3 bases, with 7 bases between the two germline ends. The CDR3 length is 13 residues. Germline V gene data show CDR1 as DFQATT and CDR2 as SNEGSKA (reference sequence). CDR3 DNA sequence: TGCAGTGCTAGAAGGAGAGCTAATGAAAAACTGTTTTTT. It translates to CSARRRANEKLFF.

The table lists this clonotype with many counts. The genes are TRBV4-1 and TRBJ1-1; D remains ambiguous. Germline CDR1 MGHRA, CDR2 YSYEKL. CDR3 length equals 14 residues. V lost 0 bases and J 5 bases, leaving 10 bases between the germline ends. The CDR3 DNA is TGCGCCAGCAGCCAAGACGCGGGTTGGACTGAAGCTTTCTTT. Amino acid sequence: CASSQDAGWTEAFF.

The rearrangement joins TRBV24-1 to TRBJ2-5; possible D gene TRBD1, 5 bases. The CDR3 consists of 15 residues. V was pared by 3 bases and J by 2 bases, with 12 bases between. Germline values: CDR1 KGHDR, CDR2 SFDVKD. This chain's CDR3 is CATSDPQTEQETQYF. The DNA for the CDR3 is TGTGCCACCAGTGATCCCCAGACAGAACAAGAGACCCAGTACTTC.